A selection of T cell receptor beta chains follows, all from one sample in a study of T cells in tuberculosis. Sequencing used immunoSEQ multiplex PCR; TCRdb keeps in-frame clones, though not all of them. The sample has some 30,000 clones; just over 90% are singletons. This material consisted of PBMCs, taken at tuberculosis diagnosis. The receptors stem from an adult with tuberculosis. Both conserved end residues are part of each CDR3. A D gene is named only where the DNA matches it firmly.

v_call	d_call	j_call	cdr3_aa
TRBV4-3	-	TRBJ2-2	CASSQVGGNTGELFF
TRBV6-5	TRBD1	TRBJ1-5	CASRYGQDSQPQHF
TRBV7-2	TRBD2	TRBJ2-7	CASSPWGLAGGQYEQYF
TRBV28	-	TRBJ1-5	CASSLYGNQPQHF
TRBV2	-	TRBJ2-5	CASSIRSGEETQYF
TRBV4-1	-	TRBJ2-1	CASSQDGVFEQFF
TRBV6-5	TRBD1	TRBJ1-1	CASSYSTGPSSVEAFF
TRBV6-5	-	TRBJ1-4	CASSFQGYLGNEKLFF
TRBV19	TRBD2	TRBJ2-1	CASSIQPGLAGFSKVGEQFF
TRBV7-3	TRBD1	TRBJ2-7	CASSLGQGAIGEQYF
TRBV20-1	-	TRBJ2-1	CSARDRYEQFF
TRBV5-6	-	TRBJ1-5	CASSYYGTAYSNQPQHF
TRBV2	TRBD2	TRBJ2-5	CASSLRGGGETQYF
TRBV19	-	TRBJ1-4	CASKSGEGEKLFF
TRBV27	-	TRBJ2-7	CASSYNVDGTYEQYF
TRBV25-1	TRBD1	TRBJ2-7	CASSRQGPTYEQYF
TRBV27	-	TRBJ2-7	CASSLGRGWDEQYF
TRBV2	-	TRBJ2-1	CASSEDASDYNEQFF
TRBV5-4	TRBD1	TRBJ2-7	CASSFGQASYEQYF
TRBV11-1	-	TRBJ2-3	CASSFLGSDTQYF
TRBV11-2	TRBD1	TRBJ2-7	CASSLRQGIFGLSYEQYF
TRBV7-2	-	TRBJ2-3	CASRPSVPDTQYF